Shown below are 23 T cell receptor beta chains from a single sample sequenced in a study of shared clonotypes between healthy human individuals. Produced via immunoSEQ multiplex PCR; TCRdb's table is partial and in-frame only. The data contain more than 2,000,000 clones, over 90% of them seen just once; the ten biggest clones take up 0.35% to 0.45%. Source material: naive CD4+ T cells from PBMCs. Subset specified: CD45RA+ positively selected. The receptors stem from a man between 18 and 35 years old in good health. Some clones in this sample may be carry-over from other donors' samples.

The chain employs TRBV23-1 and TRBJ1-1; D gene unclear. TRBV23-1 is flagged as an ORF with uncertain function. The length of the CDR3 is 16 residues. Trimming removed 10 bases from V and 5 bases from J, with 26 bases in between. The CDR3 spells CANPEQALSRWTEAFF. The CDR3 coding sequence is TGCGCCAACCCAGAGCAAGCGTTGTCGAGGTGGACTGAAGCTTTCTTT.

V and J are TRBV5-4 and TRBJ2-1; no definite D call. The V gene's germline CDR1 is SGHNT and CDR2 YYREEE (reference sequence). Trimming cost V 6 bases and J 4 bases, with 11 bases left between them. The CDR3 length is 13 residues. CDR3 sequence (DNA): TGTGCCAGCACCGGTTGGCTTTACAATGAGCAGTTCTTC. Its translation: CASTGWLYNEQFF.

The V gene is TRBV2, the J gene TRBJ2-7; D gene uncertain. Trimming left V 6 bases short and J 4 bases short, with 10 bases between. From germline, CDR1 is SNHLY and CDR2 FYNNEI. The CDR3 sequence is 12 residues long. This CDR3 reads CASSLTQYEQYF. CDR3 nucleotides: TGTGCCAGCAGCCTAACCCAATACGAGCAGTACTTC.

The chain couples TRBV29-1 to TRBJ2-5; 8 nucleotides match TRBD2. The CDR3 has 14 residues. V shed 7 bases, J shed 5 bases, and the junction held 12 bases outside the gene matches. Germline loops: CDR1 SQVTM, CDR2 ANQGSEA. The DNA of the CDR3 is TGCAGCGCCGGGAGGGACACGCAAGGGGAGACCCAGTACTTC. It is translated as CSAGRDTQGETQYF. Looking up the rest from reference TRBV29-1 and TRBJ2-5 gives the full variable domain: SAVISQKPSRDICQRGTSLTIQCQVDSQVTMMFWYRQQPGQSLTLIATANQGSEATYESGFVIDKFPISRPNLTFSTLTVSNMSPEDSSIYLCSAGRDTQGETQYFGPGTRLLVL.

This chain connects TRBV18 to TRBJ2-7, with a weak D call TRBD2 (7 bases). The CDR3 sequence is 15 residues long. Germline CDR1 reads KGHSH; CDR2 reads LQKENI. The V end lost 2 bases, the J end lost 4 bases, and 15 bases lay between the germline ends. The CDR3 is CASSPYSRGLYEQYF. Here the CDR3 DNA reads TGTGCCAGCTCACCATACAGCAGGGGACTATACGAGCAGTACTTC.

As to this clone: Other DNA sequences in the same sample also yield this CDR3. The genes are TRBV5-1 and TRBJ2-7, with TRBD2 identical over 7 bases. The V segment lost 0 bases and the J segment 2 bases; nucleotides outside the gene matches: 5. Per germline, CDR1 SGHRS and CDR2 YFSETQ. This CDR3 comprises 15 residues. The CDR3 spells CASSLASGTPYEQYF. The CDR3 DNA reads TGCGCCAGCAGCTTGGCCAGCGGGACCCCCTACGAGCAGTACTTC. The full variable domain, rest sourced from reference TRBV5-1 and TRBJ2-7, is KAGVTQTPRYLIKTRGQQVTLSCSPISGHRSVSWYQQTPGQGLQFLFEYFSETQRNKGNFPGRFSGRQFSNSRSEMNVSTLELGDSALYLCASSLASGTPYEQYFGPGTRLTVT.

The chain carries TRBV19 and TRBJ1-1; the match to TRBD1 covers 7 bases. Per the germline V gene, CDR1 is LNHDA and CDR2 is SQIVND (reference sequence). V lost 7 bases, J lost 5 bases, and 10 bases stayed unmatched. CDR3 length: 14 residues. The CDR3 region is CASTLLRGGTEAFF. CDR3 coding DNA: TGTGCCAGTACTCTCCTCAGGGGGGGGACTGAAGCTTTCTTT.

The chain links TRBV28 to TRBJ2-1; the D is unclear. Germline V gene sequence: CDR1 MDHEN, CDR2 SYDVKM. Trimming pared 7 bases from V and 2 bases from J, leaving 12 bases between. The CDR3 is 14 residues long. CDR3 sequence reads: CASTDVVTYNEQFF. CDR3 sequence (DNA): TGTGCCAGCACTGACGTGGTCACCTACAATGAGCAGTTCTTC.

CDR3 amino acids: CASSLSWQGNEKLFF. As DNA, the CDR3 is TGTGCCAGCAGCTTAAGTTGGCAGGGTAATGAAAAACTGTTTTTT. The rearrangement links TRBV7-9 to TRBJ1-4; D is possibly TRBD1 (5 bases). This CDR3 spans 15 amino acids. V dropped 2 bases and J dropped 4 bases, with 11 bases sitting between them. The germline V gene has CDR1 SEHNR and CDR2 FQNEAQ (reference sequence).

This sequence joins TRBV29-1 and TRBJ1-2; 10 nucleotides match TRBD1. The germline V gene has CDR1 SQVTM and CDR2 ANQGSEA. The CDR3 runs to 12 residues. Losses at the gene ends were 7 bases for V and 8 bases for J; bases not matched to a gene: 7. The CDR3 is CSAGQGDWGYTF. The CDR3, as DNA: TGCAGCGCTGGACAGGGGGATTGGGGCTACACCTTC.

The chain joins TRBV7-2 to TRBJ2-1; 8 bases line up with TRBD1. CDR1 SGHTA and CDR2 FQGNSA come from the germline V gene. Losses at the gene ends were 4 bases for V and 7 bases for J; bases not matched to a gene: 9. The CDR3 has 15 amino acids. The chain's CDR3 is CASSSWTGINNEQFF. The CDR3 nucleotides read TGTGCCAGCAGCTCCTGGACAGGGATCAATAATGAGCAGTTCTTC.

The chain combines TRBV4-1 with TRBJ1-5; 7 bases are a match to TRBD1. Germline lookup yields CDR1 MGHRA and CDR2 YSYEKL. This CDR3 is 17 amino acids long. V gave up 1 base and J gave up 0 bases; unmatched junction bases: 6. CDR3 residues: CASSQAMGQSSNQPQHF. CDR3 nucleotides: TGCGCCAGCAGCCAAGCTATGGGACAGTCTAGCAATCAGCCCCAGCATTTT.

J is TRBJ2-7 and V is TRBV7-3, with D unresolved. V lost 8 bases, J lost 7 bases, and 12 bases lay in between. Germline lookup yields CDR1 SGHTA and CDR2 FQGTGA. The CDR3 is 11 residues long. The CDR3 region is CASGPSWEQYF. CDR3 bases: TGTGCCAGCGGACCCTCCTGGGAGCAGTACTTC.

The rearrangement joins TRBV5-4 to TRBJ1-2; D is possibly TRBD1 (5 bases). This CDR3 is 17 amino acids long. The germline CDR1 and CDR2 sequences are SGHNT and YYREEE (reference sequence). V gave up 4 bases and J gave up 1 base, with 20 bases separating them. The CDR3 spells CASSTGGATRINYGYTF. For the CDR3, the DNA is TGTGCCAGCAGCACGGGAGGGGCTACGAGGATTAACTATGGCTACACCTTC.

This sequence joins TRBV6-5 and TRBJ1-2; the D is unclear. The V gene lost 2 bases and the J gene lost 1 base, with 8 bases spanning the gap. Germline CDR1 and CDR2: MNHEY and SVGAGI. The CDR3 runs to 14 residues. The CDR3 region is CASSYRSDNYGYTF. The DNA for the CDR3 is TGTGCCAGCAGTTACCGGTCAGATAACTATGGCTACACCTTC.

The chain carries TRBV18 and TRBJ2-3; D call uncertain. Germline V gene data show CDR1 as KGHSH and CDR2 as LQKENI. Trimming took 3 bases from V and 6 from J, leaving 13 bases between them. The CDR3 is made up of 14 amino acids. In DNA form, the CDR3 reads TGTGCCAGCTCACCCCCGCAAACGCGGGATACGCAGTATTTT. It codes for CASSPPQTRDTQYF.

J is TRBJ2-7 and V is TRBV28, with D possibly TRBD2 on 5 matching bases. The CDR3 runs to 15 residues. Germline CDR1 is MDHEN and CDR2 is SYDVKM. Deletions cut 5 bases from V and 7 bases from J, with 21 bases between. This CDR3 is CASSPTGRRYEEQYF. The CDR3 DNA follows: TGTGCCAGCAGTCCTACTGGCCGGAGGTACGAGGAGCAGTACTTC.

This chain joins TRBV28 and TRBJ1-4; D gene unclear. Per the germline V gene, CDR1 is MDHEN and CDR2 is SYDVKM. Deletions cut 2 bases from V and 4 bases from J, with 8 bases between. There are 14 residues in the CDR3. The CDR3 is CASSLRWGNEKLFF. The CDR3 coding sequence is TGTGCCAGCAGTTTAAGGTGGGGTAATGAAAAACTGTTTTTT.

The chain joins TRBV6-5 to TRBJ2-3; D is unclear. This CDR3 has 13 amino acids. Trimming removed 5 bases at V and 4 bases at J, with 10 bases between. Germline values: CDR1 MNHEY, CDR2 SVGAGI. CDR3 residues: CASSTVVSDTQYF. The DNA for the CDR3 is TGTGCCAGCAGTACCGTAGTCTCAGATACGCAGTATTTT.

The chain combines TRBV6-1 with TRBJ2-1; tentatively, D is TRBD2 (6 bases). CDR3 length: 17 amino acids. Trimming stripped 2 bases from V and 2 bases from J, with 16 bases between. The germline CDR1 and CDR2 sequences are MNHNS and SASEGT. CDR3 in amino acids: CASSELKWEAAYNEQFF. The CDR3, as DNA: TGTGCCAGCAGTGAATTAAAGTGGGAGGCTGCCTACAATGAGCAGTTCTTC.

This clone was detected a few times. The same CDR3 also results from other DNA sequences found in this sample. Here the CDR3 reads CASSPTGDQPQHF. The CDR3 region has the DNA TGTGCCAGCAGCCCGACAGGGGATCAGCCCCAGCATTTT. The genes are TRBV5-5 and TRBJ1-5; 8 nucleotides agree with TRBD1. The CDR3 is made up of 13 amino acids. Per the germline V gene, CDR1 is SGHKS and CDR2 is YYEKEE (reference sequence). The ends lost 4 bases at V and 5 bases at J; junction bases unmatched: 2.

This clone has just one count. Here the CDR3 DNA reads TGTGCCAGCATTGGCATGGGTAATTCACCCCTCCACTTT. Translated, it gives CASIGMGNSPLHF. The chain couples TRBV6-6 to TRBJ1-6; D unresolved. Trimming cost V 7 bases and J 6 bases, with 10 bases left between them. This CDR3 comprises 13 residues. The germline gives CDR1 MNHNY, CDR2 SVGAGI (reference sequence).

The J gene is TRBJ2-3, the V gene TRBV7-9; 10 bases line up with TRBD2. The CDR3 loop spans 17 amino acids. Germline V gives CDR1 SEHNR, CDR2 FQNEAQ (reference sequence). The ends lost 5 bases at V and 6 bases at J; junction bases unmatched: 14. CDR3 protein: CASSLKASSGSMDTQYF. The CDR3, as DNA: TGTGCCAGCAGCCTAAAGGCGTCTAGCGGGAGTATGGATACGCAGTATTTT.